This T cell receptor beta chain was recorded in a study of OX40 agonist ivuxolimab in advanced cancers. Clones were sequenced by immunoSEQ multiplex PCR, and TCRdb holds only the in-frame ones, with some missing. This table has 75,000 to 100,000 clones, about 80% appearing once. This CDR3 is built from 11 residues. Trimming took 0 bases from V and 7 from J, leaving 4 bases between them. Germline CDR1 and CDR2: MNHNY and SVGAGI (reference sequence). The table lists this clone with a few counts. This clonotype originated in an adult with an advanced solid tumor such as melanoma, head and neck, liver or kidney cancer. This sample comprised CD4+ or CD8+ T cells sorted from blood, obtained in a trial of the OX40 agonist ivuxolimab. The chain recombines TRBV6-6 with TRBJ2-7; D uncertain. In DNA form, the CDR3 reads TGTGCCAGCAGTTACTCGGGGGAGCAGTACTTC. It encodes CASSYSGEQYF.